This TCR beta chain was captured in a study of human T cells and chemical hapten exposure. The CDR3 sequence is 17 residues long. V was trimmed by 5 bases and J by 0 bases, leaving 14 bases between them. From germline, CDR1 is ENHRY and CDR2 SYGVKD. Study-level findings and limits: The number of TCRs over 1 in 1000 frequency stayed unchanged after DPC. In the PT1 data, expanded TCR counts showed a positive correlation with patch test score.

The time point: patch test 1, 2 weeks after DPC sensitization. Sample treatment: therapeutic diphenylcyclopropenone sensitization with weekly scalp DPC. Donation of samples came from alopecia patients who were 18 to 70 years old and suitable for DPC. Each CDR3 protein gets one entry after TCRdb re-called the RACE reads with MiXCR. The table has 95,000 to 150,000 distinct CDR3 sequences, roughly an eighth seen once. Turning to this clonotype: Its antigen remains unknown.

This clonotype was obtained from a man aged 18 to 35 with alopecia areata. Some clones in this sample may be carry-over from other donors' samples. V usage is TRBV10-3 and J usage is TRBJ2-6; D is undetermined. The sample consisted of whole blood, taken in connection with sensitization to the hapten diphenylcyclopropenone (DPC). This chain's CDR3 is CAISPDKLGSGANVLTF. The CDR3 region has the DNA TGTGCCATCAGTCCTGACAAGCTTGGCTCTGGGGCCAACGTCCTGACTTTC.